Listed below are T cell receptor beta chains from one sample, sequenced in a study of beta chain features in type 1 diabetes. Profiling relied on immunoSEQ multiplex PCR, and the TCRdb table lists in-frame clones only, not all of them. In the table there are about 290,000 clones, 8% of which are singletons. Specimen: central memory CD4+ T cells from blood. Receptors were obtained from a young woman in good health. Both conserved end residues are part of each CDR3. A D gene is named only where the DNA matches it firmly. Not all rows give a size; the values are once, few, many and, for expanded clones, a class.

D gene: .
J gene: TRBJ1-2
V gene: TRBV25-1
clone size: many
CDR3 protein: CASSEEPHQGAEGYTF
CDR3 DNA: TGTGCCAGCAGTGAAGAGCCTCACCAAGGAGCGGAGGGCTACACCTTC

D gene: .
J gene: TRBJ2-3
V gene: TRBV5-1
clone size: .
CDR3 protein: CASSRDPTRDTQYF
CDR3 DNA: TGCGCCAGCAGCAGGGATCCGACCAGAGATACGCAGTATTTT

D gene: .
J gene: TRBJ2-6
V gene: TRBV5-4
clone size: few
CDR3 protein: CASSQDRSLRSNVLTF
CDR3 DNA: TGTGCCAGCAGCCAAGATCGCAGTCTTAGGTCCAACGTCCTGACTTTC

D gene: TRBD1
J gene: TRBJ2-2
V gene: TRBV5-4
clone size: many
CDR3 protein: CASSLWTGHTGELFF
CDR3 DNA: TGTGCCAGCAGCCTATGGACAGGCCACACCGGGGAGCTGTTTTTT

D gene: .
J gene: TRBJ1-2
V gene: TRBV4-2
clone size: .
CDR3 protein: CASSPSLAGGYTF
CDR3 DNA: TGTGCCAGCAGCCCATCCCTGGCTGGCGGCTACACCTTC

D gene: .
J gene: TRBJ1-6
V gene: TRBV7-8
clone size: many
CDR3 protein: CASSLETANSPLHF
CDR3 DNA: TGTGCCAGCAGTTTGGAGACGGCAAATTCACCCCTCCACTTT

D gene: .
J gene: TRBJ2-1
V gene: TRBV7-9
clone size: .
CDR3 protein: CASSLVTSRGNEQFF
CDR3 DNA: TGTGCCAGCAGCTTAGTAACTAGCCGGGGAAATGAGCAGTTCTTC

D gene: TRBD1
J gene: TRBJ1-4
V gene: TRBV4-3
clone size: few
CDR3 protein: CASSQHPGQEKLFF
CDR3 DNA: TGCGCCAGCAGCCAGCATCCGGGACAGGAAAAACTGTTTTTT

D gene: .
J gene: TRBJ2-1
V gene: TRBV7-7
clone size: few
CDR3 protein: CASSPQNTGDNEQFF
CDR3 DNA: TGTGCTAGCAGCCCTCAAAACACGGGGGACAATGAGCAGTTCTTC

D gene: TRBD2
J gene: TRBJ2-3
V gene: TRBV4-3
clone size: .
CDR3 protein: CASSQDRTGGSFRADTQYF
CDR3 DNA: TGCGCCAGCAGCCAAGATCGGACGGGGGGGTCGTTTAGGGCAGATACGCAGTATTTT

D gene: .
J gene: TRBJ2-1
V gene: TRBV7-2
clone size: few
CDR3 protein: CASSLAEYNEQFF
CDR3 DNA: TGTGCCAGCAGCTTGGCCGAATACAATGAGCAGTTCTTC

D gene: TRBD1
J gene: TRBJ2-2
V gene: TRBV9
clone size: few
CDR3 protein: CASSVRDRASGELFF
CDR3 DNA: TGTGCCAGCAGCGTACGGGACAGGGCGTCCGGGGAGCTGTTTTTT

D gene: .
J gene: TRBJ2-3
V gene: TRBV28
clone size: few
CDR3 protein: CASSWDSTDTQYF
CDR3 DNA: TGTGCCAGCAGTTGGGACTCCACAGATACGCAGTATTTT

D gene: .
J gene: TRBJ1-2
V gene: TRBV4-3
clone size: few
CDR3 protein: CASSQDLHSGYTF
CDR3 DNA: TGCGCCAGCAGCCAAGATCTGCATTCTGGCTACACCTTC

D gene: .
J gene: TRBJ2-5
V gene: TRBV7-8
clone size: few
CDR3 protein: CASSSGVETQYF
CDR3 DNA: TGTGCCAGCAGCTCAGGGGTGGAGACCCAGTACTTC

D gene: .
J gene: TRBJ1-2
V gene: TRBV30
clone size: few
CDR3 protein: CAWIPDRIGYGYTF
CDR3 DNA: TGTGCCTGGATTCCGGACAGAATCGGGTATGGCTACACCTTC

D gene: .
J gene: TRBJ2-5
V gene: TRBV18
clone size: many
CDR3 protein: CASSPTPQETQYF
CDR3 DNA: TGTGCCAGCTCACCGACGCCTCAAGAGACCCAGTACTTC